The 6 T cell receptor beta chains below come from one sample, sequenced in a study of cytomegalovirus exposure and HLA in healthy donors. 13 Jbeta primers and 60 Vbeta primers were used for the PCR. The protocol was immunoSEQ multiplex PCR, while the TCRdb copy is restricted to in-frame clones and leaves out a portion. This sample has about 110,000 clones, with 82% found just once. Sequenced material: PBMCs. The receptors were sampled from a man aged 30 to 39 in good health and CMV-seropositive.

V usage is TRBV5-8 and J usage is TRBJ1-5; possibly TRBD1 for D (5 bases). The V end was cut by 2 bases, the J end by 6 bases, with 15 bases between. Germline V gives CDR1 SGHTS, CDR2 YDEGEE. CDR3 length: 15 amino acids. CDR3 amino acids: CASSFQGFSLQPQHF. CDR3 nucleotides: TGTGCCAGCAGCTTTCAGGGATTTTCGCTTCAGCCCCAGCATTTT. The full variable domain, with the rest looked up from reference TRBV5-8 and TRBJ1-5, is EAGVTQSPTHLIKTRGQQATLRCSPISGHTSVYWYQQALGLGLQFLLWYDEGEERNRGNFPPRFSGRQFPNYSSELNVNALELEDSALYLCASSFQGFSLQPQHFGDGTRLSIL.

The V gene is TRBV2, the J gene TRBJ1-5, with TRBD1 identical over 8 bases. J gave up 5 bases and V 6 bases, and 6 bases lay outside the gene matches. The CDR3 consists of 14 residues. Germline V gives CDR1 SNHLY, CDR2 FYNNEI. Here the CDR3 reads CASSGDRHYQPQHF. The DNA for the CDR3 is TGTGCCAGCAGCGGGGACAGGCACTATCAGCCCCAGCATTTT.

This chain links TRBV7-9 with TRBJ2-1, with 11 bases aligning to TRBD1. With 5 bases clipped from V and 8 bases from J, the junction kept 8 bases outside the gene matches. CDR3 length: 15 amino acids. Germline-derived CDR1 and CDR2 are SEHNR and FQNEAQ (reference sequence). CDR3 in amino acids: CASSADRGPSYEQFF. CDR3 in DNA: TGTGCCAGCAGCGCGGACAGGGGGCCATCCTATGAGCAGTTCTTC.

This clone has a handful of counts. The rearrangement links TRBV27 to TRBJ2-1; TRBD1 matches at 7 bases. The V gene's germline CDR1 is MNHEY and CDR2 SMNVEV (reference sequence). The CDR3 spans 13 residues. Trimming cost V 3 bases and J 9 bases; bases outside gene matches: 5. The CDR3 loop reads CASSFTGAGEQFF. The CDR3 DNA reads TGTGCCAGCAGTTTCACAGGGGCCGGTGAGCAGTTCTTC.

This clone has just a few counts. The chain couples TRBV18 to TRBJ1-4, with D perhaps matching TRBD1 (6 bases). This CDR3 contains 16 residues. The germline V gene encodes CDR1 KGHSH and CDR2 LQKENI. The V and J ends lost 0 bases and 5 bases respectively, with 13 bases between them. The CDR3 here is CASSPPGGARNEKLFF. The CDR3 nucleotides read TGTGCCAGCTCACCACCGGGGGGGGCACGAAATGAAAAACTGTTTTTT.

This clone was seen more than once but under ten times. The V call is TRBV7-3, the J call TRBJ2-1; 7 bases align to TRBD2. V dropped 5 bases and J dropped 3; count of bases not matched to a gene: 4. This CDR3 contains 14 residues. The germline V gene encodes CDR1 SGHTA and CDR2 FQGTGA. CDR3 in amino acids: CASSTGGNYNEQFF. CDR3 coding DNA: TGTGCCAGCAGCACCGGGGGGAACTACAATGAGCAGTTCTTC.